These 31 T cell receptor beta chains originate from one sample sequenced in a study of blood T cell repertoires in COVID-19. Assay used: immunoSEQ multiplex PCR; TCRdb lists only in-frame clones, some missing. The table includes more than 65,000 clones, roughly 87% detected once. The source material was peripheral blood. The receptors come from a man aged 50 to 59 with active COVID-19.

As for this clone: One end of the junction is discordant with germline, which a read error may explain. The chain has TRBV28 and TRBJ2-3, with TRBD1 matching 7 bases. The CDR3 contains 9 residues. CDR1 and CDR2 (germline): MDHEN, SYDVKM. This CDR3 is CATGRDRAF. CDR3 bases: TGTGCCACAGGTCGCGACAGGGCTTTT.

V and J are TRBV10-3 and TRBJ1-6; 8 bases fit TRBD1. The trim removed 3 bases at V and 5 bases at J, leaving 9 bases unmatched. CDR3 length equals 17 residues. Germline V gives CDR1 ENHRY, CDR2 SYGVKD. CDR3 sequence: CAISETGTGVNNSPLHF. The CDR3 DNA follows: TGTGCCATCAGTGAAACCGGGACAGGTGTTAATAATTCACCCCTCCACTTT.

V and J are TRBV6-1 and TRBJ1-4; no firm D call. The CDR3 is made up of 13 amino acids. Germline V gene lookup returns CDR1 MNHNS and CDR2 SASEGT. Trimming shortened V by 3 bases and J by 7 bases, and 9 bases separated the two germline ends. The CDR3 here is CASSDLFSEKLFF. CDR3 DNA: TGTGCCAGCAGTGATTTATTCAGTGAAAAACTGTTTTTT.

The J gene is TRBJ1-1, the V gene TRBV7-2; D gene uncertain. This CDR3 is 14 amino acids long. Germline values: CDR1 SGHTA, CDR2 FQGNSA. The V gene lost 5 bases and the J gene lost 3 bases, with 13 bases spanning the gap. The CDR3 here is CASSLLRRDTEAFF. The CDR3 region has the DNA TGTGCCAGCAGCCTGCTACGGAGGGACACTGAAGCTTTCTTT. Variable domain in full (rest from reference TRBV7-2 and TRBJ1-1): GAGVSQSPSNKVTEKGKDVELRCDPISGHTALYWYRQSLGQGLEFLIYFQGNSAPDKSGLPSDRFSAERTGGSVSTLTIQRTQQEDSAVYLCASSLLRRDTEAFFGQGTRLTVV.

This clone appeared once. The chain joins TRBV28 to TRBJ1-5, with a possible D match to TRBD1 (6 bases). Germline values: CDR1 MDHEN, CDR2 SYDVKM. The CDR3 length is 17 residues. Trimming removed 2 bases at V and 5 bases at J, with 19 bases between. The CDR3 loop reads CASSLGPGEVVDQPQHF. In nucleotides, the CDR3 is TGTGCCAGCAGTTTAGGGCCAGGGGAAGTAGTGGATCAGCCCCAGCATTTT.

J is TRBJ2-3 and V is TRBV11-3; TRBD2 might be the D (6 bases). CDR1 is SGHNT, CDR2 YENEEA, per germline. CDR3 length: 15 residues. V gave up 5 bases and J gave up 3 bases, with 15 bases separating them. The CDR3, as DNA: TGTGCCAGCAGCGCCGGGGGTGCTGAGACAGATACGCAGTATTTT. Translated, it gives CASSAGGAETDTQYF.

V and J are TRBV27 and TRBJ2-2; D is possibly TRBD1 (5 bases). CDR1 and CDR2 from the germline V gene are MNHEY and SMNVEV (reference sequence). The V end lost 0 bases, the J end lost 6 bases, and 5 bases lay between the germline ends. CDR3 length equals 13 residues. In DNA, the CDR3 is TGTGCCAGCAGTTTATCAGGGGCCGGGGAGCTGTTTTTT. Protein: CASSLSGAGELFF.

As regards this clone: The sample contains more than one DNA sequence encoding this CDR3. This chain uses TRBV28 with TRBJ1-3, with D possibly being TRBD1 (6 bases). CDR1 MDHEN and CDR2 SYDVKM come from the germline V gene. This CDR3 region has 14 residues. V lost 6 bases, J lost 1 base, and 10 bases lay in between. The CDR3 DNA reads as TGTGCCAGCAGCCTGCAGGGGTCTGGAAACACCATATATTTT. The encoded protein is CASSLQGSGNTIYF.

This chain joins TRBV25-1 and TRBJ1-6, with TRBD1 as a possible D gene (5 bases). Trimming cost V 2 bases and J 0 bases, with 8 bases left between them. The CDR3 length is 16 residues. Germline loops: CDR1 MGHDK, CDR2 SYGVNS. The CDR3 bases are TGTGCCAGCAGTGAACCGCAGGGCTCCTATAATTCACCCCTCCACTTT. It is translated as CASSEPQGSYNSPLHF. The full variable domain, rest sourced from reference TRBV25-1 and TRBJ1-6, is EADIYQTPRYLVIGTGKKITLECSQTMGHDKMYWYQQDPGMELHLIHYSYGVNSTEKGDLSSESTVSRIRTEHFPLTLESARPSHTSQYLCASSEPQGSYNSPLHFGNGTRLTVT.

For the CDR3, the DNA is TGCGCCAGCAGTTTGACAGGGGGCTTTGGGCAGAATGAAAAACTGTTTTTT. This translates into CASSLTGGFGQNEKLFF. The gene calls are TRBV5-1 and TRBJ1-4; 10 bases are shared with TRBD1. Trimming took 5 bases from V and 5 from J; bases not matched to a gene: 12. CDR3 length: 17 amino acids. From germline, CDR1 is SGHRS and CDR2 YFSETQ.

V and J are TRBV5-6 and TRBJ2-7; D might be TRBD1 (6 bases). Between the trimmed V and J ends, which lost 0 bases and 1 base, there was a span of 17 bases. CDR1 SGHDT and CDR2 YYEEEE come from the germline V gene. CDR3 length: 17 amino acids. CDR3 residues: CASSLGLTGTRSYEQYF. The CDR3, as DNA: TGTGCCAGCAGCTTGGGGTTAACCGGGACAAGATCCTACGAGCAGTACTTC.

The gene calls are TRBV14 and TRBJ1-2; D uncertain. There are 13 residues in the CDR3. V was pared by 4 bases and J by 4 bases, with 10 bases between. Per the germline V gene, CDR1 is SGHDN and CDR2 is FVKESK. This CDR3 reads CASSLDWSYGYTF. Here the CDR3 DNA reads TGTGCCAGCAGCCTTGACTGGTCCTATGGCTACACCTTC.

The chain is built from TRBV7-2 and TRBJ2-4; tentative D call: TRBD2 (6 bases). The V gene's germline CDR1 is SGHTA and CDR2 FQGNSA. The CDR3 spans 14 residues. V gave up 3 bases and J gave up 2 bases, with 8 bases separating them. Written as DNA, the CDR3 is TGTGCCAGCAGCTTGGAGGGAACCAAAAACATTCAGTACTTC. Translation: CASSLEGTKNIQYF. Variable domain in full (rest from reference TRBV7-2 and TRBJ2-4): GAGVSQSPSNKVTEKGKDVELRCDPISGHTALYWYRQSLGQGLEFLIYFQGNSAPDKSGLPSDRFSAERTGGSVSTLTIQRTQQEDSAVYLCASSLEGTKNIQYFGAGTRLSVL.

The chain recombines TRBV3-1 (or the pseudogene TRBV3-2) with TRBJ1-2, with 8 bases that match TRBD1. This CDR3 contains 14 residues. Germline assignment: CDR1 LGHDT and CDR2 YNNKEL (reference sequence). V lost 3 bases to trimming and J lost 7 bases; unmatched junction nucleotides: 7. CDR3: CASSQSQGAGGYTF. The CDR3 DNA reads TGTGCCAGCAGCCAGTCTCAGGGGGCAGGTGGCTACACCTTC.

The chain is built from TRBV4-1 and TRBJ2-7; D is unclear. The germline CDR1 and CDR2 sequences are MGHRA and YSYEKL. Trimming took off 0 bases at V and 1 base at J, with 4 bases between the two ends. The CDR3 has 13 residues. The CDR3, as DNA: TGCGCCAGCAGCCAAGATCGGTCCTACGAGCAGTACTTC. Amino acids: CASSQDRSYEQYF.

The chain's CDR3 is CASSRQGPPGTIYF. The CDR3, as DNA: TGTGCCAGCAGCCGGCAGGGCCCCCCGGGCACCATATATTTT. The chain employs TRBV4-2 and TRBJ1-3; the D gene is possibly TRBD1 (5 bases). Between the trimmed V and J ends, which lost 4 bases and 9 bases, there was a span of 16 bases. Germline values: CDR1 LGHNA, CDR2 YNFKEQ. The CDR3 loop spans 14 amino acids.

The chain recombines TRBV30 with TRBJ1-5, with 9 positions matching TRBD1. Germline V gene lookup returns CDR1 GTSNPN and CDR2 SVGIG (reference sequence). This CDR3 has 18 amino acids. Trimming took 0 bases from V and 3 from J; bases not matched to a gene: 12. The CDR3 nucleotides read TGTGCCTGGAGTGTACGGAGACAGGGGGAATGGGTCAATCAGCCCCAGCATTTT. As protein: CAWSVRRQGEWVNQPQHF.

The chain is built from TRBV7-6 and TRBJ2-5; 9 bases align to TRBD2. The length of the CDR3 is 17 residues. The V gene end was trimmed by 5 bases and the J gene end by 2 bases; junction bases not matched to a gene: 12. In germline, CDR1 is SGHVS, CDR2 FNYEAQ. Here the CDR3 reads CASSRTGSAGGQETQYF. CDR3 bases: TGTGCCAGCAGCCGAACCGGGTCAGCGGGGGGACAAGAGACCCAGTACTTC.

This clone was counted only a few times. The chain carries TRBV30 and TRBJ1-5, with D maybe TRBD1 (5 bases). CDR1 GTSNPN and CDR2 SVGIG come from the germline V gene (reference sequence). Trimming pared 3 bases from V and 0 bases from J, leaving 12 bases between. The CDR3 totals 15 residues. CDR3 DNA: TGTGCCTGGAGCCAAGGACATGTTAGCAATCAGCCCCAGCATTTT. It specifies CAWSQGHVSNQPQHF. Full variable domain (missing parts from reference TRBV30 and TRBJ1-5): SQTIHQWPATLVQPVGSPLSLECTVEGTSNPNLYWYRQAAGRGLQLLFYSVGIGQISSEVPQNLSASRPQDRQFILSSKKLLLSDSGFYLCAWSQGHVSNQPQHFGDGTRLSIL.

The V call is TRBV4-1, the J call TRBJ1-2, with 12 bases that match TRBD1. This CDR3 is built from 17 residues. After removal of 0 bases from V and 7 bases from J, the junction contained 9 bases not matched to a gene. Germline CDR1 is MGHRA and CDR2 is YSYEKL. The CDR3 bases are TGCGCCAGCAGCCAAGATCCGGCCGGGACAGGGGGCCCTGGCTACACCTTC. It translates to CASSQDPAGTGGPGYTF.

This chain links TRBV24-1 with TRBJ2-5; 8 bases are a match to TRBD1. The CDR3 totals 14 residues. Trimming removed 3 bases from V and 4 bases from J; junction bases left unmatched: 3. Germline V gene data show CDR1 as KGHDR and CDR2 as SFDVKD. The CDR3 spells CATSDPQGAETQYF. The DNA of the CDR3 is TGTGCCACCAGTGATCCCCAGGGGGCAGAGACCCAGTACTTC.

The chain is built from TRBV5-6 and TRBJ2-7; weak D call: TRBD2 (5 bases). Germline values: CDR1 SGHDT, CDR2 YYEEEE. V was clipped by 2 bases and J by 3 bases, with 9 bases between them. The CDR3 loop spans 13 amino acids. CDR3 region: CASSLRAVYEQYF. The CDR3 nucleotides read TGTGCCAGCAGCTTAAGAGCGGTCTACGAGCAGTACTTC.

The chain joins TRBV27 to TRBJ1-4; D is unclear. Germline CDR1 is MNHEY and CDR2 is SMNVEV (reference sequence). The length of the CDR3 is 15 residues. V lost 5 bases, J lost 1 base, and 11 bases lay in between. The CDR3 protein is CASSRTKITNEKLFF. The CDR3 DNA reads as TGTGCCAGCAGTCGGACTAAGATAACTAATGAAAAACTGTTTTTT.

V and J are TRBV27 and TRBJ2-1, with 7 bases aligning to TRBD2. V trimming: 6 bases; J trimming: 6 bases; junction bases outside the gene matches: 14. Per germline, CDR1 MNHEY and CDR2 SMNVEV (reference sequence). This CDR3 is 16 amino acids long. In nucleotides, the CDR3 is TGTGCCAGCAGCCCGACCCCGGGACTAATGAGCAATGAGCAGTTCTTC. Translation gives CASSPTPGLMSNEQFF.

This clone has only a few counts. The chain joins TRBV5-1 to TRBJ2-7; 7 bases line up with TRBD2. Germline V gives CDR1 SGHRS, CDR2 YFSETQ. The length of the CDR3 is 13 residues. With V trimmed by 0 bases and J by 5 bases, 2 bases remained unmatched. The CDR3 protein is CASSLGAGDEQYF. The CDR3 nucleotides are TGCGCCAGCAGCTTGGGGGCGGGGGACGAGCAGTACTTC.

The rearrangement links TRBV28 to TRBJ1-1; tentative D call: TRBD1 (5 bases). V was pared by 4 bases and J by 1 base, with 13 bases between. CDR1 MDHEN and CDR2 SYDVKM come from the germline V gene. The CDR3 is 15 amino acids. The CDR3 spells CASSSRVIRNTEAFF. In DNA form, the CDR3 reads TGTGCCAGCAGTTCCAGGGTGATCAGGAACACTGAAGCTTTCTTT. The entire variable domain, with the rest obtained from reference TRBV28 and TRBJ1-1, is as follows: DVKVTQSSRYLVKRTGEKVFLECVQDMDHENMFWYRQDPGLGLRLIYFSYDVKMKEKGDIPEGYSVSREKKERFSLILESASTNQTSMYLCASSSRVIRNTEAFFGQGTRLTVV.

The chain uses TRBV27 and TRBJ2-3, with TRBD2 identical over 7 bases. This CDR3 has 13 residues. V lost 10 bases to trimming and J lost 1 base; unmatched junction nucleotides: 5. Germline V lookup: CDR1 MNHEY, CDR2 SMNVEV (reference sequence). DNA for the CDR3: TGTGCCACCACTAGCGAGCGCACAGATACGCAGTATTTT. Translating it yields CATTSERTDTQYF.

J is TRBJ2-3 and V is TRBV5-1; tentatively, D is TRBD2 (6 bases). Germline V lookup: CDR1 SGHRS, CDR2 YFSETQ. The CDR3 is 15 residues long. V lost 0 bases to trimming and J lost 1 base, with 9 bases between them. In DNA form, the CDR3 reads TGCGCCAGCAGCTTGGCGGACTACGGCACAGATACGCAGTATTTT. Protein: CASSLADYGTDTQYF. Supplemented by reference TRBV5-1 and TRBJ2-3, the full variable domain reads KAGVTQTPRYLIKTRGQQVTLSCSPISGHRSVSWYQQTPGQGLQFLFEYFSETQRNKGNFPGRFSGRQFSNSRSEMNVSTLELGDSALYLCASSLADYGTDTQYFGPGTRLTVL.

The chain recombines TRBV7-2 with TRBJ1-1; 10 bases match TRBD1. With V trimmed by 6 bases and J by 0 bases, 4 bases remained unmatched. Germline V gene data show CDR1 as SGHTA and CDR2 as FQGNSA. The CDR3 contains 15 residues. CDR3 amino acids: CASRGTGVMNTEAFF. The CDR3 DNA sequence: TGTGCCAGCAGGGGGACAGGGGTTATGAACACTGAAGCTTTCTTT.

The chain recombines TRBV2 with TRBJ2-1, with D maybe TRBD2 (6 bases). Germline V gives CDR1 SNHLY, CDR2 FYNNEI. The CDR3 length is 11 residues. With 6 bases removed from V and 6 bases from J, the gap between germline ends came to 6 bases. The DNA of the CDR3 is TGTGCCAGCAGCGGGAGCAATGAGCAGTTCTTC. Protein product: CASSGSNEQFF.

The rearrangement links TRBV27 to TRBJ1-5; D is undetermined. V was clipped by 5 bases and J by 0 bases, with 5 bases between them. The CDR3 extends over 13 amino acids. CDR1 and CDR2 (germline): MNHEY, SMNVEV (reference sequence). The CDR3 reads CASSLTSNQPQHF. DNA for the CDR3: TGTGCCAGCAGTCTAACTAGCAATCAGCCCCAGCATTTT.